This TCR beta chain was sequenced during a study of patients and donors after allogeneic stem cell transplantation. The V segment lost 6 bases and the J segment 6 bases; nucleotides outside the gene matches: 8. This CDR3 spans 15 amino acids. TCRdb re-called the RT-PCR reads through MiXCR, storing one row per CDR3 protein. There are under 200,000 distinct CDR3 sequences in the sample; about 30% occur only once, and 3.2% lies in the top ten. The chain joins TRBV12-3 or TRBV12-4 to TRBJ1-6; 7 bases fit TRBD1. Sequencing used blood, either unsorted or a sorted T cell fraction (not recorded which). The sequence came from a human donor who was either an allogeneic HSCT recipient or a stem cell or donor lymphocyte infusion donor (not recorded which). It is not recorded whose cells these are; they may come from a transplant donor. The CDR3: CASRPRQGFNSPLHF. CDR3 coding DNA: TGTGCCAGCAGACCCCGACAGGGATTTAATTCACCCCTCCACTTT.